These 8 T cell receptor beta chains originate from one sample sequenced in a study of CD8 T cells in ankylosing spondylitis (dated by TCRdb to about 2017). Library creation used 5' RACE. Sequencing took place on an Illumina HiSeq 2500. Using fastp at Q25 and MiXCR, TCRdb reprocessed the public reads and kept productive beta chains. Rows with one shared CDR3 protein collapse into an entry with the most common genes and DNA. Counted in this sample were 300,000 to 400,000 distinct CDR3 sequences; approximately 22% of them appeared once. Less than 15% of the sample belongs to the ten largest clones. Material: blood, either unsorted or a sorted T cell fraction (not recorded which). The receptors were sampled from a male donor with ankylosing spondylitis or in good health (not recorded which).

This rearrangement joins TRBV6-1 to TRBJ1-2, with D hard to call. V was shortened by 5 bases and J by 2 bases, with 9 bases between the two germline ends. The germline V gene encodes CDR1 MNHNS and CDR2 SASEGT. This CDR3 is built from 13 residues. The CDR3 sequence is CASSPLTNYGYTF. CDR3 nucleotide sequence: TGTGCCAGCAGTCCCCTGACAAACTATGGCTACACCTTC.

This clonotype was picked up a small number of times. V and J are TRBV5-1 and TRBJ2-1; 9 nucleotides agree with TRBD2. Trimming cost V 4 bases and J 4 bases; bases outside gene matches: 9. The CDR3 has 16 residues. Per germline, CDR1 SGHRS and CDR2 YFSETQ. The CDR3 DNA follows: TGCGCCAGCAGCCTCGCCGTCCTAGCGGGGTACAATGAGCAGTTCTTC. Protein product: CASSLAVLAGYNEQFF.

The chain is built from TRBV29-1 and TRBJ2-7; TRBD1 agrees at 10 bases. The CDR3 contains 14 residues. Trimming removed 4 bases from V and 4 bases from J; junction bases left unmatched: 7. Germline loops: CDR1 SQVTM, CDR2 ANQGSEA. The CDR3 bases are TGCAGCGTTGCTTCCCGGGACAGGGGATACGAGCAGTACTTC. Residues: CSVASRDRGYEQYF.

The chain joins TRBV29-1 to TRBJ2-7, with D unresolved. Between the trimmed V and J ends, which lost 1 base and 2 bases, there was a span of 6 bases. CDR1 is SQVTM, CDR2 ANQGSEA, per germline. The CDR3 runs 12 residues. Here the CDR3 reads CSVEVGPYEQYF. CDR3 in DNA: TGCAGCGTTGAAGTCGGACCCTACGAGCAGTACTTC.

A note on this clonotype: A read error may account for a junction end that differs from germline. The genes are TRBV3-1 and TRBJ2-1; 7 nucleotides line up with TRBD1. There are 15 residues in the CDR3. Germline CDR1 LGHDT, CDR2 YNNKEL (reference sequence). This chain's CDR3 is CASCHPGTGVDEQFF. The CDR3 DNA reads as TGTGCCAGCTGCCACCCCGGTACAGGGGTCGATGAGCAGTTCTTC.

This clonotype was detected a few times. The chain is built from TRBV7-9 and TRBJ1-4; D might be TRBD1 (6 bases). The V end lost 5 bases, the J end lost 8 bases, and 18 bases lay between the germline ends. This CDR3 region has 15 residues. The germline V gene has CDR1 SEHNR and CDR2 FQNEAQ (reference sequence). The CDR3 DNA reads as TGTGCCAGCAGCCCCGGGGGGGGGGCCGCGGAAAAACTGTTTTTT. Protein sequence: CASSPGGGAAEKLFF.

The rearrangement joins TRBV6-1 to TRBJ2-2, with 7 positions matching TRBD1. The CDR3 has 15 amino acids. V shed 4 bases and J 4 bases; nucleotides not matched to a gene: 6. Germline V CDR1 and CDR2: MNHNS, SASEGT. DNA of the CDR3: TGTGCCAGCAGTGCCGGGACAGCACGCACCGGGGAGCTGTTTTTT. This sequence encodes CASSAGTARTGELFF.

This clonotype was seen more than once but under ten times. This sequence joins TRBV4-1 and TRBJ2-1; 10 nucleotides match TRBD1. The germline CDR1 and CDR2 sequences are MGHRA and YSYEKL. Germline trimming cut 0 bases from V and 8 bases from J; bases unmatched to any gene: 10. The CDR3 is made up of 17 amino acids. DNA of the CDR3: TGCGCCAGCAGCCAAGAGGCGGGCGGGACAGGGGTTTATGAGCAGTTCTTC. This sequence encodes CASSQEAGGTGVYEQFF.